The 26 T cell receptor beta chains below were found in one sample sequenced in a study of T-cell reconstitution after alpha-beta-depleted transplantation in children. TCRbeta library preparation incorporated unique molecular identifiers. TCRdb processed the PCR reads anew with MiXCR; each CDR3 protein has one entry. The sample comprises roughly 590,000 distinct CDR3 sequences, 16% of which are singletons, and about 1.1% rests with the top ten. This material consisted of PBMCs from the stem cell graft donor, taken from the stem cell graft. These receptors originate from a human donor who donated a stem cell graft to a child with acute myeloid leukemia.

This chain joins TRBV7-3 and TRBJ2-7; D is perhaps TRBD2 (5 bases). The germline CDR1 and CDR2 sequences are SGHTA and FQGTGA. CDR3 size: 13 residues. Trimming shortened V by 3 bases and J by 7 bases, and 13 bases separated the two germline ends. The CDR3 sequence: CASSFTSPGEQYF. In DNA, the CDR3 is TGTGCCAGCAGCTTTACATCCCCGGGGGAGCAGTACTTC.

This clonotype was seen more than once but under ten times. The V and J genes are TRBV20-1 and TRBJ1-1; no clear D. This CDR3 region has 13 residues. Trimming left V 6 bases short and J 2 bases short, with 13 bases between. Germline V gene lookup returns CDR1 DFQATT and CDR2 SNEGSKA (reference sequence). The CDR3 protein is CSAAERVNTEAFF. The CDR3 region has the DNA TGCAGTGCGGCCGAAAGGGTAAACACTGAAGCTTTCTTT.

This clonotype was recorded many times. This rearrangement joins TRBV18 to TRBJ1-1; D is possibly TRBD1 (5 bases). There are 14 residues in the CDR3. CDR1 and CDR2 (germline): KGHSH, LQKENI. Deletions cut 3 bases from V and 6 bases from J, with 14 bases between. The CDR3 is CASSPEGPGPEAFF. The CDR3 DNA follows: TGTGCCAGCTCACCCGAGGGTCCGGGGCCTGAAGCTTTCTTT.

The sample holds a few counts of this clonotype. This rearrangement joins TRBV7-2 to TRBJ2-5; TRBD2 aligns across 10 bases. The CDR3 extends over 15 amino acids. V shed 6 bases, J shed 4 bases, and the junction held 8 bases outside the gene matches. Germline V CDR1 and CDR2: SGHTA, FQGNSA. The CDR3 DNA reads TGTGCCAGCAGTGTGCTAGCGGGGGCGGGAGAGACCCAGTACTTC. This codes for CASSVLAGAGETQYF. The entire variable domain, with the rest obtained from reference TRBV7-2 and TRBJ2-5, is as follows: GAGVSQSPSNKVTEKGKDVELRCDPISGHTALYWYRQSLGQGLEFLIYFQGNSAPDKSGLPSDRFSAERTGGSVSTLTIQRTQQEDSAVYLCASSVLAGAGETQYFGPGTRLLVL.

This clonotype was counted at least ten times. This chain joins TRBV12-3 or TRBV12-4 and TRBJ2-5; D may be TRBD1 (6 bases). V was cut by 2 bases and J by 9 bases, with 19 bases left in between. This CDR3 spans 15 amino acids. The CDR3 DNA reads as TGTGCCAGCAGTTTATACAGGGAAATAATCAGGGCCCAGTACTTC. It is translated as CASSLYREIIRAQYF.

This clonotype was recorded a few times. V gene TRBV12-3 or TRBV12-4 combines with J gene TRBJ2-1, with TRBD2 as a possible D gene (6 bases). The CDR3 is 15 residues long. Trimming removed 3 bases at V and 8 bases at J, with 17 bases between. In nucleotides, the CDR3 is TGTGCCAGCAGTTTTAGCCTTTCCAGGGAGGATGAGCAGTTCTTC. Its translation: CASSFSLSREDEQFF.

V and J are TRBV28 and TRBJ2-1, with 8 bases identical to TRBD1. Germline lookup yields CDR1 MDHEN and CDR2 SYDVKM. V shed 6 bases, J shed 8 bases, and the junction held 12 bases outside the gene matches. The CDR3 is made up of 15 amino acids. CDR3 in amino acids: CASRFGQGRAHEQFF. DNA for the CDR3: TGTGCCAGCAGATTCGGACAGGGCAGGGCTCATGAGCAGTTCTTC.

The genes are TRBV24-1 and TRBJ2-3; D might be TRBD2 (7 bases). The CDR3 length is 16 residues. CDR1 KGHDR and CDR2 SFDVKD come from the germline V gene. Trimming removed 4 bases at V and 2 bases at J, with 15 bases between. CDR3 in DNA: TGTGCCACCAGTGACTACAGGGCGGGGGCCACAGATACGCAGTATTTT. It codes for CATSDYRAGATDTQYF.

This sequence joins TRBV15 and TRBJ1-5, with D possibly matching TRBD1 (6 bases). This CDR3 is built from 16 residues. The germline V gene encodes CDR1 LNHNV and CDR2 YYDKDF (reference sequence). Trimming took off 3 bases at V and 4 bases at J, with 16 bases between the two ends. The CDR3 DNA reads TGTGCCACCAGCAGGGACAGTGTGCAAGGAAATCAGCCCCAGCATTTT. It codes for CATSRDSVQGNQPQHF.

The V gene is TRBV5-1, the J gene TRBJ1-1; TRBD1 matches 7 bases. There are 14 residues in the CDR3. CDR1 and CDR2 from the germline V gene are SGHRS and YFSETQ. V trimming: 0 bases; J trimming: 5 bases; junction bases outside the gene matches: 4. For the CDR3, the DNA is TGCGCCAGCAGCTTGGAAGGGGGCGTGACTGAAGCTTTCTTT. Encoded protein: CASSLEGGVTEAFF.

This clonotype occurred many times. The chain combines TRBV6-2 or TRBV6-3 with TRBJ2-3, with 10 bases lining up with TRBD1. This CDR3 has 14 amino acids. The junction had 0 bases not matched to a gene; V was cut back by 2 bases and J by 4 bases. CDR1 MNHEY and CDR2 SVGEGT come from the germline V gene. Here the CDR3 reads CASSYGTGADTQYF. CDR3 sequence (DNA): TGTGCCAGCAGTTACGGGACAGGGGCAGATACGCAGTATTTT.

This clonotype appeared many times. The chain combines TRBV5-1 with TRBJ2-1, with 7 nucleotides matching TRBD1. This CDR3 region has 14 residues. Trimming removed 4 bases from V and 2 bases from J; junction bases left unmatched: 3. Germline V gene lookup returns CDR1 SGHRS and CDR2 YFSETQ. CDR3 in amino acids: CASSGGQTYNEQFF. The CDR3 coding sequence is TGCGCCAGCAGCGGGGGACAGACCTACAATGAGCAGTTCTTC. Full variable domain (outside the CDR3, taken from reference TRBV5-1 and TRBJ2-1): KAGVTQTPRYLIKTRGQQVTLSCSPISGHRSVSWYQQTPGQGLQFLFEYFSETQRNKGNFPGRFSGRQFSNSRSEMNVSTLELGDSALYLCASSGGQTYNEQFFGPGTRLTVL.

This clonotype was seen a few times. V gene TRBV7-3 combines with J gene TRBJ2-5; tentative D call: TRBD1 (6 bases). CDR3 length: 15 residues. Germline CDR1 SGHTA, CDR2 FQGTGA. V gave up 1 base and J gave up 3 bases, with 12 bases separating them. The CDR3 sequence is CASSLMGNREETQYF. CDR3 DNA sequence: TGTGCCAGCAGCTTAATGGGGAACAGGGAAGAGACCCAGTACTTC.

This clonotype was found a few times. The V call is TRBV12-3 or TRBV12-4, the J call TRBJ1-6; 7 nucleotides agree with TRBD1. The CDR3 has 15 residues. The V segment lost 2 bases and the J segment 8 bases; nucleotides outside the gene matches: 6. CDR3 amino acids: CASSLRQGVDSPLHF. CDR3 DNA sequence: TGTGCCAGCAGTTTACGACAGGGTGTTGATTCACCCCTCCACTTT.

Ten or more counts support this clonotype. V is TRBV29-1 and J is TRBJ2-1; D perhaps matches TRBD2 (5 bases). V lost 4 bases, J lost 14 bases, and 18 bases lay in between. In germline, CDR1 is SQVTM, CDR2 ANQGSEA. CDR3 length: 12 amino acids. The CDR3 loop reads CSVGRDPPEEFF. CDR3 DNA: TGCAGCGTTGGGCGAGACCCCCCGGAGGAGTTCTTC.

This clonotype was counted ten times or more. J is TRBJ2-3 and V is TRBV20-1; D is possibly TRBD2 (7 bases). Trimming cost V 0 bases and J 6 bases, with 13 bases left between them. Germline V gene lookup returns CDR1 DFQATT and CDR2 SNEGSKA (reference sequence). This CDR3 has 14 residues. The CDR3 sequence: CSARDRAGADTQYF. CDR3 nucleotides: TGCAGTGCTAGAGATCGTGCGGGGGCGGATACGCAGTATTTT.

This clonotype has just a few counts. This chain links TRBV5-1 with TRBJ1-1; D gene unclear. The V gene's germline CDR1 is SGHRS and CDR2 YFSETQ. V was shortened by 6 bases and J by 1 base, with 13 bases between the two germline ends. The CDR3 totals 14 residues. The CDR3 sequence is CASKGAVTNTEAFF. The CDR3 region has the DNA TGCGCCAGCAAAGGTGCCGTGACGAACACTGAAGCTTTCTTT.

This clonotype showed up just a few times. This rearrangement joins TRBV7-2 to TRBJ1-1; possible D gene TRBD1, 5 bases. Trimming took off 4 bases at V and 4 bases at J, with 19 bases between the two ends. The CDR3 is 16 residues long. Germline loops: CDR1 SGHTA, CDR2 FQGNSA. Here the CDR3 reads CASSSTSGRRATEAFF. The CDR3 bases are TGTGCCAGCAGCTCAACCTCGGGACGGAGGGCCACTGAAGCTTTCTTT.

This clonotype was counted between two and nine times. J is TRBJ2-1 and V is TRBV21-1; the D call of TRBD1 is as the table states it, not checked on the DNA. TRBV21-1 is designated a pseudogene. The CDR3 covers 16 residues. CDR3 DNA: TGTGCCAGCAGCAAATGGCGGCGGGGGAAACACAATGAGCAGTTCTTC. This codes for CASSKWRRGKHNEQFF.

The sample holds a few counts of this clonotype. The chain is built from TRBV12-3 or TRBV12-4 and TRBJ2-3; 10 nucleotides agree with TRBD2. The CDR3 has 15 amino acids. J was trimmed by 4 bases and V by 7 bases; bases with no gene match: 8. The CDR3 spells CASTPPAGGSDTQYF. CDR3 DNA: TGTGCCAGCACCCCCCCAGCGGGGGGGTCAGATACGCAGTATTTT.

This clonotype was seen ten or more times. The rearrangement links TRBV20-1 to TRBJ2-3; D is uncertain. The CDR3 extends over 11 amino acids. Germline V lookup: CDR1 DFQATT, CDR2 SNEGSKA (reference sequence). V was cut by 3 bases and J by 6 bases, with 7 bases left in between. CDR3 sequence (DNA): TGCAGTGCTAGCATTTTGGATACGCAGTATTTT. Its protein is CSASILDTQYF.

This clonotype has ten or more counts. The CDR3 loop is CASSPSTGDNEQFF. Here the CDR3 DNA reads TGTGCCAGCAGTCCCTCGACCGGAGACAATGAGCAGTTCTTC. V and J are TRBV6-5 and TRBJ2-1; no definite D call. Per the germline V gene, CDR1 is MNHEY and CDR2 is SVGAGI. V was cut by 5 bases and J by 5 bases, with 13 bases left in between. The CDR3 runs 14 residues.

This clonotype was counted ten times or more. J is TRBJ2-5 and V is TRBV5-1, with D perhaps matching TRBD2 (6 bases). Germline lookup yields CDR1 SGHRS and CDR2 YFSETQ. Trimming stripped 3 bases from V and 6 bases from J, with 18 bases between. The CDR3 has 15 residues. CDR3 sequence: CASSSRTNLAQTQYF. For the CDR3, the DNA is TGCGCCAGCAGCTCCCGGACTAATCTAGCACAGACCCAGTACTTC.

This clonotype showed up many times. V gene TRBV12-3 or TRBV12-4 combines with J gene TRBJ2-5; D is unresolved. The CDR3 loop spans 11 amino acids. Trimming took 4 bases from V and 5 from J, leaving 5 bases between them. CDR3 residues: CASSSPETQYF. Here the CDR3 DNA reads TGTGCCAGCAGTTCCCCTGAGACCCAGTACTTC.

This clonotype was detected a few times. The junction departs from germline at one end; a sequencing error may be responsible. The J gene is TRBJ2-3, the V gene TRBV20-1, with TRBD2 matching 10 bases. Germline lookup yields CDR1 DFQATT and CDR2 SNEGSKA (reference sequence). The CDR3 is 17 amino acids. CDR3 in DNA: TGCTGTGCTAGAGGGCAGCGGGGGGGCCTAGTCGCAGATACGCAGTATTTT. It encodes CCARGQRGGLVADTQYF.

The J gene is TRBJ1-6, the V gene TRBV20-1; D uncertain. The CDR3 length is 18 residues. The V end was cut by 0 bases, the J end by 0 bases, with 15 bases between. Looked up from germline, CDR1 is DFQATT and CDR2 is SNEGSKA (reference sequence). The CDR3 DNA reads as TGCAGTGCTAGAGAAGTTTCGGGGTTCAGCTCCTATAATTCACCCCTCCACTTT. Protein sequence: CSAREVSGFSSYNSPLHF.